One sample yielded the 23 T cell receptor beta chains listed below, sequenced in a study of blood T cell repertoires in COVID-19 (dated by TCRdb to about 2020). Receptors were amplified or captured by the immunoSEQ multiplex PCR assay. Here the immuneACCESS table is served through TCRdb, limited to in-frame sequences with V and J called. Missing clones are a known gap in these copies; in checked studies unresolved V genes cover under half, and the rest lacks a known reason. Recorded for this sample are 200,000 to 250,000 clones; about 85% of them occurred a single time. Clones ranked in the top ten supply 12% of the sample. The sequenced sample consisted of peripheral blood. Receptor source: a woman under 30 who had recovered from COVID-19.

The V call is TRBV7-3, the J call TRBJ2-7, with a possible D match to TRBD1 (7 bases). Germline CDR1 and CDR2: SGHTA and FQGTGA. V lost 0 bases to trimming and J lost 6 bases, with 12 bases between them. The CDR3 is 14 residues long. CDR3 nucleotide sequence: TGTGCCAGCAGCTTAACGGGCGGGACAGTCGAGCAGTACTTC. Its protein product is CASSLTGGTVEQYF.

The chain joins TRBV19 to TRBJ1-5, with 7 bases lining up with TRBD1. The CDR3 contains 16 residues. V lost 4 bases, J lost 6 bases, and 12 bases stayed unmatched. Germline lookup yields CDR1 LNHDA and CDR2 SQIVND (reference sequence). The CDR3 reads CASSTRQGRITQPQHF. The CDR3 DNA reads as TGTGCCAGTAGTACCCGACAGGGAAGAATCACTCAGCCCCAGCATTTT.

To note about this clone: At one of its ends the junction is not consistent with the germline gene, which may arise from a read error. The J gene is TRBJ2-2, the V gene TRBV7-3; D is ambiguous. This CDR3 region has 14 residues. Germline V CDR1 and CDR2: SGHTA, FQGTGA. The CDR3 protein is CASSPFSNNGELFF. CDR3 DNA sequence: TGTGCCAGCAGCCCCTTTTCCAACAACGGGGAGCTGTTTTTT.

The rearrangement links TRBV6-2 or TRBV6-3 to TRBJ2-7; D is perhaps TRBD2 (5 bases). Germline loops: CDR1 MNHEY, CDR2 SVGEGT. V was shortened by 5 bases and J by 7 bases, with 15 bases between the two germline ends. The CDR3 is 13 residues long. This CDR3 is CASSRSEASEQYF. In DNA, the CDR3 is TGTGCCAGCAGTAGGTCGGAGGCATCAGAGCAGTACTTC.

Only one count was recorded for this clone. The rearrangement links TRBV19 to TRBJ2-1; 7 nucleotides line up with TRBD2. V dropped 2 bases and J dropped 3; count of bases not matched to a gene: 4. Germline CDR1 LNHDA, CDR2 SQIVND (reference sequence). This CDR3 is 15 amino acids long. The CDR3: CASSILAVSYNEQFF. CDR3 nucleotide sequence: TGTGCCAGTAGTATACTAGCGGTGAGCTACAATGAGCAGTTCTTC.

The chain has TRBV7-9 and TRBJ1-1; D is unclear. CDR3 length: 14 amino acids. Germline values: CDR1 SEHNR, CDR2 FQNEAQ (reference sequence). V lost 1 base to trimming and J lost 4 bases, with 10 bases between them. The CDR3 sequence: CASSLGRLGTEAFF. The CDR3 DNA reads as TGTGCCAGCAGCTTAGGCAGGTTGGGCACTGAAGCTTTCTTT.

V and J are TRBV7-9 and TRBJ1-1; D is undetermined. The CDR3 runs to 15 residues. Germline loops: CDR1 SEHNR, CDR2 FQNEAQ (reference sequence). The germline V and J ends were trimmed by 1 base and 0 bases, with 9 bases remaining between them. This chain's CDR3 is CASSLDVTMNTEAFF. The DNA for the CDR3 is TGTGCCAGCAGCTTAGACGTCACAATGAACACTGAAGCTTTCTTT.

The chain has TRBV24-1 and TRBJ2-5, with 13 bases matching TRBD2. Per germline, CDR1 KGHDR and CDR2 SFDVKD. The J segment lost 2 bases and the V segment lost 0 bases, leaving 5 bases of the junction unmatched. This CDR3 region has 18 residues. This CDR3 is CATSDLGTSGTTQETQYF. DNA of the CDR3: TGTGCCACCAGTGATTTGGGGACTAGCGGGACGACACAAGAGACCCAGTACTTC.

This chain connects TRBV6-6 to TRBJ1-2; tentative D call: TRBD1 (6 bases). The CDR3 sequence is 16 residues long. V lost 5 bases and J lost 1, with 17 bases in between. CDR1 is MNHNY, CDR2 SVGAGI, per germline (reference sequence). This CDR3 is CASSVTGKSYNYGYTF. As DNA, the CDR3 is TGTGCCAGCAGTGTGACAGGCAAATCTTATAACTATGGCTACACCTTC.

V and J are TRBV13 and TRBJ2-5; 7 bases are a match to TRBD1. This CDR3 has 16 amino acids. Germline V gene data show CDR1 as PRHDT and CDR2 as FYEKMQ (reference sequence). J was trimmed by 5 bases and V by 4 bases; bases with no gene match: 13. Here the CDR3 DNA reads TGTGCCAGCAGCTCCCCATCTAGGGGGCGCGTGGAGACCCAGTACTTC. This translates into CASSSPSRGRVETQYF.

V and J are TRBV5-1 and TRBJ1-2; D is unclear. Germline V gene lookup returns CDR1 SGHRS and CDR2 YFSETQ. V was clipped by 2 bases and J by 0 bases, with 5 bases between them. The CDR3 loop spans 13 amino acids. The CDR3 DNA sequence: TGCGCCAGCAGCTTAACAACTAACTATGGCTACACCTTC. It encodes CASSLTTNYGYTF. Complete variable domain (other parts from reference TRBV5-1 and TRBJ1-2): KAGVTQTPRYLIKTRGQQVTLSCSPISGHRSVSWYQQTPGQGLQFLFEYFSETQRNKGNFPGRFSGRQFSNSRSEMNVSTLELGDSALYLCASSLTTNYGYTFGSGTRLTVV.

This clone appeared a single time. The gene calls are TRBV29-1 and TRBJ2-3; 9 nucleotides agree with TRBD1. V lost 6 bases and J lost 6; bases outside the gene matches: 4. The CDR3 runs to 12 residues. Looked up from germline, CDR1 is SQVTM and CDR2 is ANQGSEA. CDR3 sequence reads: CSVGTGHDTQYF. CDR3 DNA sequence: TGCAGCGTAGGGACAGGGCACGATACGCAGTATTTT.

As DNA, the CDR3 is TGCAGTGCTCAGGGCCACTATGGCTACACCTTC. Translated: CSAQGHYGYTF. The rearrangement joins TRBV20-1 to TRBJ1-2, with D maybe TRBD1 (5 bases). The germline V gene has CDR1 DFQATT and CDR2 SNEGSKA (reference sequence). CDR3 size: 11 residues. V was trimmed by 5 bases and J by 3 bases, leaving 7 bases between them.

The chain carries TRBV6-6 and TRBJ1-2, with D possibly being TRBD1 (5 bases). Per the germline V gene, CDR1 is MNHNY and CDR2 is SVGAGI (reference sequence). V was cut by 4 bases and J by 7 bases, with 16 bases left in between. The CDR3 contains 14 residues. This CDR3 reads CASSWPAGLSGYTF. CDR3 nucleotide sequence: TGTGCCAGCAGTTGGCCCGCAGGGTTAAGTGGCTACACCTTC.

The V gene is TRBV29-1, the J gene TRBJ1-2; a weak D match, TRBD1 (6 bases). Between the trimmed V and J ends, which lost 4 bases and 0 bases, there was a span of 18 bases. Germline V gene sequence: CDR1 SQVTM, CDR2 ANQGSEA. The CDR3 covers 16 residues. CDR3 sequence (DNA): TGCAGCGTTGTGGTTCAGGGGCCTCGCTCTAACTATGGCTACACCTTC. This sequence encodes CSVVVQGPRSNYGYTF.

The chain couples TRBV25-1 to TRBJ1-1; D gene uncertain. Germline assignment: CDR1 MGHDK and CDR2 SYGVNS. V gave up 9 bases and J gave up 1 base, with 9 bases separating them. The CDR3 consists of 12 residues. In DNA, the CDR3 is TGTGCCAGGTTCGAGAGGAACACTGAAGCTTTCTTT. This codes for CARFERNTEAFF.

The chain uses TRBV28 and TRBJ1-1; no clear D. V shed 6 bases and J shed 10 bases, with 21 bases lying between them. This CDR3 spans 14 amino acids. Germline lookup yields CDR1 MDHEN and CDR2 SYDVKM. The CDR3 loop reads CASSPDPGRVGAFF. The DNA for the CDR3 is TGTGCCAGCAGCCCTGACCCGGGTCGCGTAGGAGCTTTCTTT. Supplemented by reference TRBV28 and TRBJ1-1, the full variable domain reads DVKVTQSSRYLVKRTGEKVFLECVQDMDHENMFWYRQDPGLGLRLIYFSYDVKMKEKGDIPEGYSVSREKKERFSLILESASTNQTSMYLCASSPDPGRVGAFFGQGTRLTVV.

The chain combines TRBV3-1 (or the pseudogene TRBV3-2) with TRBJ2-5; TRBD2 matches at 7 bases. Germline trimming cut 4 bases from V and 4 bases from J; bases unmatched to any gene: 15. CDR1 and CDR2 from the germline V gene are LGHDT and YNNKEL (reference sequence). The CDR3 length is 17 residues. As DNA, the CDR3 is TGTGCCAGCAGCCCGCTGATCTTGGCGGGAGCTGGAGAGACCCAGTACTTC. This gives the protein CASSPLILAGAGETQYF.

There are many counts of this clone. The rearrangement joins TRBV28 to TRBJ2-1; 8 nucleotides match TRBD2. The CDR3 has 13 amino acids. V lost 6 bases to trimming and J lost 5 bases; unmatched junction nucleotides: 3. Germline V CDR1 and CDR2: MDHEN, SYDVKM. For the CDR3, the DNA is TGTGCCAGCAGGGGTAGCGGGAACAATGAGCAGTTCTTC. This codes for CASRGSGNNEQFF.

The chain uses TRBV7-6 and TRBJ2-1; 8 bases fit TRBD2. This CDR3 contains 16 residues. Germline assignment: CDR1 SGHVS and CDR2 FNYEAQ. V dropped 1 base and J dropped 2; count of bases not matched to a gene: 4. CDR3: CASSLELAVTYNEQFF. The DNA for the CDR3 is TGTGCCAGCAGCTTAGAACTAGCGGTCACCTACAATGAGCAGTTCTTC.

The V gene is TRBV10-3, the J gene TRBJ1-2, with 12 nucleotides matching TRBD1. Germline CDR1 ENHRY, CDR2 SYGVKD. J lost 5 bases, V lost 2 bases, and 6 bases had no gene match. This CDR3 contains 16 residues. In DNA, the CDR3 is TGTGCCATCAGTGAGACCGGGACAGGGGGCGCTTATGGCTACACCTTC. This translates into CAISETGTGGAYGYTF.

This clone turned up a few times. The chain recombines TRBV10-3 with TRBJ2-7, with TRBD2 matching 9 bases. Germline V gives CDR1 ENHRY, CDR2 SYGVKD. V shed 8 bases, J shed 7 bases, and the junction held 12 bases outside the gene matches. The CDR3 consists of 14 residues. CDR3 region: CAISEAGGPREQYF. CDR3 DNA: TGTGCCATCTCCGAGGCGGGAGGGCCAAGAGAGCAGTACTTC.

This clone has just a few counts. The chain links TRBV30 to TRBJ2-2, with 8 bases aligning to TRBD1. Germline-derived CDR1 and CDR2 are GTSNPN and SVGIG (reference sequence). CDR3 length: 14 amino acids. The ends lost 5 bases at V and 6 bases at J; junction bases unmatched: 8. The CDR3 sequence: CAWDVSGGAGELFF. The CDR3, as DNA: TGTGCCTGGGACGTGTCAGGGGGCGCCGGGGAGCTGTTTTTT. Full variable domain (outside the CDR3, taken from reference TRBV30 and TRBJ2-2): SQTIHQWPATLVQPVGSPLSLECTVEGTSNPNLYWYRQAAGRGLQLLFYSVGIGQISSEVPQNLSASRPQDRQFILSSKKLLLSDSGFYLCAWDVSGGAGELFFGEGSRLTVL.